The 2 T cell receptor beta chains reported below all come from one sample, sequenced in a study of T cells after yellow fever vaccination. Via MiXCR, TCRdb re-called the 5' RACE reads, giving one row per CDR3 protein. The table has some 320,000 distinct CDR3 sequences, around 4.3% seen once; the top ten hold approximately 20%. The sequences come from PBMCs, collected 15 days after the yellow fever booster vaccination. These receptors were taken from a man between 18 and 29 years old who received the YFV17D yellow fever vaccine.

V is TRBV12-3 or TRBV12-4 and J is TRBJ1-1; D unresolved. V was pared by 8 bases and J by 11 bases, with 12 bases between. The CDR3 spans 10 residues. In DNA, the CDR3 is TGTGCCAGCTCTCAAACGTCGGCTTTCTTT. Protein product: CASSQTSAFF.

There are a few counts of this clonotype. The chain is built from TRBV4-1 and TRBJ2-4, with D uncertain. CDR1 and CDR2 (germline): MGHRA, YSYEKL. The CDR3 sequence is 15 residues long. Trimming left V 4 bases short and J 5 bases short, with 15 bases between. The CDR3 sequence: CASSLLSIGENIQYF. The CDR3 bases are TGCGCCAGCAGCCTACTCTCTATCGGAGAAAACATTCAGTACTTC.